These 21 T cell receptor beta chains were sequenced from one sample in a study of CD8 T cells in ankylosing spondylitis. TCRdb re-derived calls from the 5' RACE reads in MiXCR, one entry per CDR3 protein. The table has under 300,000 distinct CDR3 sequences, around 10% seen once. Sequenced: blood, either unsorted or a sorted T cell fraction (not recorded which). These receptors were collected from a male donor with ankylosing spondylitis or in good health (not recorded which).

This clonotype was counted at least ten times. The CDR3 loop reads CASRFPTGSISMNTEAFF. CDR3 DNA sequence: TGTGCCAGCAGATTCCCAACAGGGTCCATTTCAATGAACACTGAAGCTTTCTTT. This sequence joins TRBV6-1 and TRBJ1-1; TRBD1 is a possible D gene (6 bases). CDR3 length equals 18 residues. Between the trimmed V and J ends, which lost 6 bases and 0 bases, there was a span of 23 bases. CDR1 MNHNS and CDR2 SASEGT come from the germline V gene.

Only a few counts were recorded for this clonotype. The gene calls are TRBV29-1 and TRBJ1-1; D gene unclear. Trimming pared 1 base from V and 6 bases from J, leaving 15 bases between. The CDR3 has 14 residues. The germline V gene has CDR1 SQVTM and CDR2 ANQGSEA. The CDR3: CSVEVGQTISEAFF. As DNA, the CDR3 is TGCAGCGTTGAAGTCGGGCAGACCATTTCTGAAGCTTTCTTT.

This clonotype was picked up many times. CDR3 region: CASSLEGRGSTDTQYF. CDR3 DNA sequence: TGCGCCAGCAGCTTGGAGGGCAGGGGTAGCACAGATACGCAGTATTTT. The chain combines TRBV5-1 with TRBJ2-3; D possibly corresponds to TRBD1 (6 bases). Trimming removed 0 bases from V and 0 bases from J, with 11 bases in between. The CDR3 length is 16 residues. Germline V lookup: CDR1 SGHRS, CDR2 YFSETQ. The whole variable domain, remainder taken from reference TRBV5-1 and TRBJ2-3, is KAGVTQTPRYLIKTRGQQVTLSCSPISGHRSVSWYQQTPGQGLQFLFEYFSETQRNKGNFPGRFSGRQFSNSRSEMNVSTLELGDSALYLCASSLEGRGSTDTQYFGPGTRLTVL.

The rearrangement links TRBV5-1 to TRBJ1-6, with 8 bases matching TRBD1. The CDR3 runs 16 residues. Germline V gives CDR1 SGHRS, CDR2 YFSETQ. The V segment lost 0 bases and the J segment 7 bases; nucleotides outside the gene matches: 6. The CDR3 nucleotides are TGCGCCAGCAGCTTGGGACAGGGGATAAGAAATTCACCCCTCCACTTT. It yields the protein CASSLGQGIRNSPLHF.

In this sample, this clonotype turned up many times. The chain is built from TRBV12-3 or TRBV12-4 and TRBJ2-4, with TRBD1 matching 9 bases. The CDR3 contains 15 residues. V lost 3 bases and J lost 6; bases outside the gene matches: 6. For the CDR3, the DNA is TGTGCCAGCAGTTTTACGGGACAGGGTTCAAACATTCAGTACTTC. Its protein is CASSFTGQGSNIQYF.

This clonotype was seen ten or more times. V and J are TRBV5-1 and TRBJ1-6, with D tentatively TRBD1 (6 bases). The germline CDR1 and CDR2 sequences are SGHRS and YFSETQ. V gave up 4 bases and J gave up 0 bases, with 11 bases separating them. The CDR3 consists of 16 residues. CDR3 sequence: CASSKDRSSYNSPLHF. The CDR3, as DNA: TGCGCCAGCAGCAAGGACAGAAGCTCCTATAATTCACCCCTCCACTTT.

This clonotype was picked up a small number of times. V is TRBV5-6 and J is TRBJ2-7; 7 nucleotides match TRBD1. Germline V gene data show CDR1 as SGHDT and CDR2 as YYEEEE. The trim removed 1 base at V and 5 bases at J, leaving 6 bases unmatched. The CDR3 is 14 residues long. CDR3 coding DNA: TGTGCCAGCAGCTTGTTTGACAGGGTTGACGAGCAGTACTTC. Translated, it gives CASSLFDRVDEQYF.

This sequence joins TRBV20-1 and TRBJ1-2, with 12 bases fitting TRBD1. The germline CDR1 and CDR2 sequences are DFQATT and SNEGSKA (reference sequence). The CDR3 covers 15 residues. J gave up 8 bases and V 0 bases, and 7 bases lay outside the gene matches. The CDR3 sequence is CSARDRGQGAQGYTF. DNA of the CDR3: TGCAGTGCTAGAGATCGGGGACAGGGGGCGCAGGGCTACACCTTC.

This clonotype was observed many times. This chain's CDR3 is CSARSPTGAPGNEQFF. The CDR3, as DNA: TGCAGTGCTAGATCCCCCACAGGGGCGCCAGGGAATGAGCAGTTCTTC. The chain carries TRBV20-1 and TRBJ2-1; TRBD1 agrees at 7 bases. The CDR3 has 16 residues. Germline assignment: CDR1 DFQATT and CDR2 SNEGSKA (reference sequence). The V segment lost 2 bases and the J segment 7 bases; nucleotides outside the gene matches: 14.

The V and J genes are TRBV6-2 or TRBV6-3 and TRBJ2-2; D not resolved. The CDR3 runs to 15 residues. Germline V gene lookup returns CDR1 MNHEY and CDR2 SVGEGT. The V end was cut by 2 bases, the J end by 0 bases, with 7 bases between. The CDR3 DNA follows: TGTGCCAGCAGTTACGTGGGGTCGAACACCGGGGAGCTGTTTTTT. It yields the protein CASSYVGSNTGELFF.

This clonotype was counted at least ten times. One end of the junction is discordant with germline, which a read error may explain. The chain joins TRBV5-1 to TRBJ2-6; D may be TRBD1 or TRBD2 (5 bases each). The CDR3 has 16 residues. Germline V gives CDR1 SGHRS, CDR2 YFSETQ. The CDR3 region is CASRLVSGTGANVLTF. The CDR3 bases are TGCGCCAGCAGGTTGGTCTCAGGGACCGGGGCCAACGTCCTGACTTTC.

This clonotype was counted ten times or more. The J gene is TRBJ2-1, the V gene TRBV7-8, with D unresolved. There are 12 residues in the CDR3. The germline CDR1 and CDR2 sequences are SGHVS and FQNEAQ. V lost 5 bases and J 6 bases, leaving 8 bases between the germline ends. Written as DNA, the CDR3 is TGTGCCAGCAGCCCTTATGTCAATGAGCAGTTCTTC. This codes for CASSPYVNEQFF.

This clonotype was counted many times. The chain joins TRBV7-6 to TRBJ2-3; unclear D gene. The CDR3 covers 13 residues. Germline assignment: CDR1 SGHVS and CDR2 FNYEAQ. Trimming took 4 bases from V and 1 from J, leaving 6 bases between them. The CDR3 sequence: CASSSLGTDTQYF. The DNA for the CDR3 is TGTGCCAGCAGCTCACTCGGCACAGATACGCAGTATTTT.

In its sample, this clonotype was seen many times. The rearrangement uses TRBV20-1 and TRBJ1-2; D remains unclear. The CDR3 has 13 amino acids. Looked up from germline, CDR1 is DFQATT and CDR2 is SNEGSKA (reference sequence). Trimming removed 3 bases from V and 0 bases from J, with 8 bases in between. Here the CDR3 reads CSASGRSNYGYTF. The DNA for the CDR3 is TGCAGTGCTAGTGGAAGATCTAACTATGGCTACACCTTC.

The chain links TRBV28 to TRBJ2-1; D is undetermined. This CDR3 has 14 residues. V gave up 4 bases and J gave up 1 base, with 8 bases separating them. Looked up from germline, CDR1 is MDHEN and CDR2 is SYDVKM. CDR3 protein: CASSWGESYNEQFF. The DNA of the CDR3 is TGTGCCAGCAGTTGGGGTGAGTCCTACAATGAGCAGTTCTTC.

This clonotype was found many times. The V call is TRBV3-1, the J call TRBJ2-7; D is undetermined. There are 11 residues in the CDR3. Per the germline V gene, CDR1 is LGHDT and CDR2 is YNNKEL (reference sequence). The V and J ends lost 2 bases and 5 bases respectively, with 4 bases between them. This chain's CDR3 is CASSQFHEQYF. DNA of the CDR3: TGTGCCAGCAGCCAATTCCACGAGCAGTACTTC.

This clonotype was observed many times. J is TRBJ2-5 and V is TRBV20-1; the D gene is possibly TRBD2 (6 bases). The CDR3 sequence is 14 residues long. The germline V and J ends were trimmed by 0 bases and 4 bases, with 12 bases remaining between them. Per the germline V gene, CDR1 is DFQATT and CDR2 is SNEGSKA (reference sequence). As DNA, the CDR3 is TGCAGTGCTAGAGATTTTGGGGGAGGAGAGACCCAGTACTTC. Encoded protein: CSARDFGGGETQYF.

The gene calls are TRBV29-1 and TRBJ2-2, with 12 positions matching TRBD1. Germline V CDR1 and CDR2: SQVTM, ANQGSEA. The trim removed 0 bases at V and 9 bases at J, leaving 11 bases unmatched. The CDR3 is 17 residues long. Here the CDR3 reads CSVEDPRGGQGARELFF. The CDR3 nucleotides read TGCAGCGTTGAAGATCCACGAGGGGGACAGGGGGCCCGGGAGCTGTTTTTT.

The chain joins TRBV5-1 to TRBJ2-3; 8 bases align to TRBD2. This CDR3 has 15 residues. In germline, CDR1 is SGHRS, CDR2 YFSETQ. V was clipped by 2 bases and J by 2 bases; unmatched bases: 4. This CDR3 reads CASSFSGGATDTQYF. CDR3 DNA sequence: TGCGCCAGCAGCTTCAGCGGGGGAGCCACAGATACGCAGTATTTT. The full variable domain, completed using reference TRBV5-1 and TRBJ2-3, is KAGVTQTPRYLIKTRGQQVTLSCSPISGHRSVSWYQQTPGQGLQFLFEYFSETQRNKGNFPGRFSGRQFSNSRSEMNVSTLELGDSALYLCASSFSGGATDTQYFGPGTRLTVL.

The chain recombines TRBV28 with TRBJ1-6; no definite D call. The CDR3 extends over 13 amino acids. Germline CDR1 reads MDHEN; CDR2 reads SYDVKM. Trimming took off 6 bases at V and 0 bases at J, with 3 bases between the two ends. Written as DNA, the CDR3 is TGTGCCAGCAGCCGCTCCTATAATTCACCCCTCCACTTT. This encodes CASSRSYNSPLHF.

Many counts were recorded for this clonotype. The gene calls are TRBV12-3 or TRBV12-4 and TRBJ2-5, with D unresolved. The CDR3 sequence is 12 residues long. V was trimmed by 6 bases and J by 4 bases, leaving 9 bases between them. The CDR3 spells CASSFLRETQYF. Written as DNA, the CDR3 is TGTGCCAGCAGCTTTTTACGAGAGACCCAGTACTTC.